This T cell receptor beta chain comes out of a study of blood T cell repertoires in COVID-19. CDR1 LNHDA and CDR2 SQIVND come from the germline V gene (reference sequence). J lost 6 bases, V lost 8 bases, and 12 bases had no gene match. The CDR3 length is 15 residues. The method was immunoSEQ multiplex PCR; TCRdb's version includes in-frame clones alone and lacks a portion of them. The sample records about 67,000 clones, roughly four fifths being singletons. This receptor was identified in a human donor in a cohort sampled during active COVID-19. The V gene is TRBV19, the J gene TRBJ1-5; 8 bases fit TRBD1. Sequenced: peripheral blood. This CDR3 reads CASRDGQGGRQPQHF. CDR3 DNA: TGTGCCAGTCGGGACGGACAGGGCGGGCGTCAGCCCCAGCATTTT.